This TCR beta chain was captured by sequencing in a study of CD8 T cells in Susac syndrome. RNA totalling roughly 0.5 to 1 ug underwent reverse transcription with random hexamers. The CDR3 of TCR beta was amplified by immunoSEQ multiplex PCR across 54 Vbeta and 13 Jbeta. Using its own MiXCR run on the immunoSEQ multiplex PCR reads, TCRdb lists one record per CDR3 protein. The data show 95,000 to 150,000 distinct CDR3 sequences, over 95% seen once. This CDR3 region has 14 residues. Germline values: CDR1 LNHNV, CDR2 YYDKDF (reference sequence). With 4 bases clipped from V and 7 bases from J, the junction kept 7 bases outside the gene matches.

V and J are TRBV15 and TRBJ2-3, with TRBD2 matching 8 bases. This clonotype was obtained from a human donor with Susac syndrome. The sequencing sample was made of CD4+ T cells from PBMCs. CDR3 sequence: CATSIGTRVNTQYF. CDR3 coding DNA: TGTGCCACCAGCATCGGGACTAGGGTAAATACGCAGTATTTT.